One sample yielded the 26 T cell receptor beta chains listed below, sequenced in a study of cytomegalovirus exposure and HLA in healthy donors. Primers for the PCR totalled 60 Vbeta and 13 Jbeta. Sequencing was performed with immunoSEQ multiplex PCR; in TCRdb, only in-frame clones are kept and a portion is missing. This table holds 110,000 to 150,000 clones, 84% found once. The sequencing input was PBMCs. The receptors shown here come from a boy under 10 years old in good health and CMV-seronegative.

This rearrangement joins TRBV28 to TRBJ2-4, with D tentatively TRBD1 (6 bases). V was cut by 6 bases and J by 1 base, with 16 bases left in between. Germline V lookup: CDR1 MDHEN, CDR2 SYDVKM. This CDR3 comprises 16 residues. The CDR3 nucleotides are TGTGCCAGCAGACGACGACAGGTGGGGGCCAAAAACATTCAGTACTTC. Protein product: CASRRRQVGAKNIQYF.

The chain combines TRBV5-1 with TRBJ1-5; D remains unclear. CDR3 size: 15 residues. Trimming removed 1 base from V and 7 bases from J, with 15 bases in between. From germline, CDR1 is SGHRS and CDR2 YFSETQ. The CDR3 bases are TGCGCCAGCAGCTTGAAGCCGACCCTAGGCCAGCCCCAGCATTTT. It specifies CASSLKPTLGQPQHF.

The rearrangement uses TRBV13 and TRBJ2-5; maybe TRBD2 (6 bases). The J call is doubtful: the DNA matches TRBJ2-7 better. The germline gives CDR1 PRHDT, CDR2 FYEKMQ (reference sequence). The CDR3 has 13 amino acids. CDR3 protein: CASRLRGKYEQYF. CDR3 sequence (DNA): TGTGCCAGCCGACTTCGGGGGAAATACGAGCAGTACTTC.

The chain uses TRBV15 and TRBJ2-3, with 9 bases that match TRBD1. The CDR3 has 16 amino acids. Germline trimming cut 0 bases from V and 1 base from J; bases unmatched to any gene: 2. Germline-derived CDR1 and CDR2 are LNHNV and YYDKDF (reference sequence). CDR3 DNA sequence: TGTGCCACCAGCAGAGATCGGACAGGGGGCACAGATACGCAGTATTTT. Translating gives CATSRDRTGGTDTQYF.

This chain uses TRBV4-3 with TRBJ2-7; D is possibly TRBD2 (5 bases). The germline V and J ends were trimmed by 3 bases and 2 bases, with 17 bases remaining between them. The CDR3 totals 16 residues. Germline CDR1 is LGHNA and CDR2 is YSLEER. In DNA, the CDR3 is TGCGCCAGCAGCCATTACAGTAGGGAGAGGCCCTACGAGCAGTACTTC. It yields the protein CASSHYSRERPYEQYF.

V gene TRBV2 combines with J gene TRBJ2-5, with TRBD1 matching 9 bases. This CDR3 is built from 16 residues. Trimming removed 6 bases from V and 2 bases from J; junction bases left unmatched: 10. Germline CDR1 and CDR2: SNHLY and FYNNEI. The CDR3 DNA follows: TGTGCCAGCAGCTACCGACAGGGGGTTCCTCAAGAGACCCAGTACTTC. Its translation is CASSYRQGVPQETQYF.

This chain links TRBV28 with TRBJ2-4, with a possible D match to TRBD1 (5 bases). Trimming removed 6 bases at V and 7 bases at J, with 7 bases between. Germline V gene sequence: CDR1 MDHEN, CDR2 SYDVKM. The CDR3 consists of 11 residues. CDR3 loop: CASRAGNIQYF. The CDR3 DNA is TGTGCCAGCAGGGCAGGGAACATTCAGTACTTC.

This CDR3 reads CASSQETGSGEQYF. CDR3 sequence (DNA): TGTGCCAGCAGCCAAGAGACAGGGAGCGGCGAGCAGTACTTC. This chain joins TRBV4-2 and TRBJ2-7; 7 nucleotides line up with TRBD1. The CDR3 is 14 amino acids. J gave up 6 bases and V 0 bases, and 5 bases lay outside the gene matches. CDR1 is LGHNA, CDR2 YNFKEQ, per germline.

The V gene is TRBV5-1, the J gene TRBJ2-3, with D perhaps matching TRBD1 (6 bases). The CDR3 sequence is 15 residues long. Trimming shortened V by 2 bases and J by 6 bases, and 16 bases separated the two germline ends. Germline CDR1 reads SGHRS; CDR2 reads YFSETQ. CDR3 nucleotides: TGCGCCAGCAGCTTCACAGGGCGGCACTCGGATACGCAGTATTTT. As protein: CASSFTGRHSDTQYF. Full variable domain (missing parts from reference TRBV5-1 and TRBJ2-3): KAGVTQTPRYLIKTRGQQVTLSCSPISGHRSVSWYQQTPGQGLQFLFEYFSETQRNKGNFPGRFSGRQFSNSRSEMNVSTLELGDSALYLCASSFTGRHSDTQYFGPGTRLTVL.

The chain has TRBV18 and TRBJ2-5, with 10 bases aligning to TRBD1. Trimming at V came to 2 bases and at J to 5 bases, leaving 11 bases not matched to a gene. Germline assignment: CDR1 KGHSH and CDR2 LQKENI. The CDR3 length is 17 residues. The CDR3 protein is CASSPDETGGPGETQYF. In DNA form, the CDR3 reads TGTGCCAGCTCACCAGATGAGACAGGGGGCCCTGGTGAGACCCAGTACTTC.

V is TRBV25-1 and J is TRBJ1-3; D may be TRBD1 (6 bases). The germline V and J ends were trimmed by 4 bases and 3 bases, with 13 bases remaining between them. Germline CDR1 is MGHDK and CDR2 is SYGVNS. This CDR3 has 15 amino acids. The CDR3 loop reads CASSGRPDSGNTIYF. The CDR3 nucleotides are TGTGCCAGCAGTGGCCGACCGGACAGTGGAAACACCATATATTTT. Variable domain in full (rest from reference TRBV25-1 and TRBJ1-3): EADIYQTPRYLVIGTGKKITLECSQTMGHDKMYWYQQDPGMELHLIHYSYGVNSTEKGDLSSESTVSRIRTEHFPLTLESARPSHTSQYLCASSGRPDSGNTIYFGEGSWLTVV.

The rearrangement uses TRBV4-3 and TRBJ1-3; no reliable D call. Trimming left V 8 bases short and J 0 bases short, with 23 bases between. The CDR3 contains 18 residues. Germline V CDR1 and CDR2: LGHNA, YSLEER. Here the CDR3 DNA reads TGCGCCAGCTACGTCGTTCTCGTCCAAACGAGCTCTGGAAACACCATATATTTT. Translation gives CASYVVLVQTSSGNTIYF.

The CDR3 loop reads CASSLEVGFYEQYF. DNA of the CDR3: TGCGCCAGCAGCTTGGAGGTCGGGTTCTACGAGCAGTACTTC. J is TRBJ2-7 and V is TRBV5-1; D is unresolved. Germline V gene lookup returns CDR1 SGHRS and CDR2 YFSETQ. With 0 bases removed from V and 3 bases from J, the gap between germline ends came to 10 bases. The CDR3 has 14 residues.

CDR3 DNA sequence: TGTGCCAGCAAACGGGGCCAGGGGGACACTGAAGCTTTCTTT. This translates into CASKRGQGDTEAFF. The V and J genes are TRBV6-5 and TRBJ1-1; 7 bases map to TRBD1. V lost 7 bases to trimming and J lost 3 bases; unmatched junction nucleotides: 8. Germline loops: CDR1 MNHEY, CDR2 SVGAGI. This CDR3 contains 14 residues.

The CDR3: CSVEVGRAYEQYF. CDR3 bases: TGCAGCGTTGAGGTGGGGCGAGCCTACGAGCAGTACTTC. This sequence joins TRBV29-1 and TRBJ2-5; maybe TRBD1 (5 bases). The end of the DNA aligns better with TRBJ2-7, so the J call may be wrong. CDR1 is SQVTM and CDR2 is ANQGSEA in the germline V gene. The CDR3 has 13 amino acids.

This clone was recorded once. The chain joins TRBV27 to TRBJ2-2, with TRBD2 matching 10 bases. V shed 5 bases, J shed 5 bases, and the junction held 5 bases outside the gene matches. The germline V gene encodes CDR1 MNHEY and CDR2 SMNVEV (reference sequence). The CDR3 is made up of 15 amino acids. The CDR3 sequence: CASSPLSGGTGELFF. The DNA for the CDR3 is TGTGCCAGCAGTCCGCTTAGCGGGGGGACCGGGGAGCTGTTTTTT.

V usage is TRBV7-2 and J usage is TRBJ1-2, with a weak D call TRBD1 (5 bases). This CDR3 region has 15 residues. Germline V gene lookup returns CDR1 SGHTA and CDR2 FQGNSA. The V end was cut by 2 bases, the J end by 4 bases, with 14 bases between. CDR3 sequence reads: CASSLKGPGFYGYTF. The CDR3 DNA follows: TGTGCCAGCAGCTTAAAGGGGCCGGGCTTCTATGGCTACACCTTC.

This CDR3 is CASRLAGPSTDTQYF. The CDR3 DNA reads as TGTGCCAGCCGACTAGCGGGACCCTCCACAGATACGCAGTATTTT. The chain carries TRBV6-1 and TRBJ2-3; 11 positions agree with TRBD2. The CDR3 length is 15 residues. Trimming took 8 bases from V and 2 from J; bases not matched to a gene: 6. Germline CDR1 MNHNS, CDR2 SASEGT.

The V and J genes are TRBV2 and TRBJ1-1, with a possible D match to TRBD1 (5 bases). CDR1 is SNHLY, CDR2 FYNNEI, per germline. This CDR3 has 15 residues. Deletions cut 6 bases from V and 0 bases from J, with 14 bases between. CDR3 coding DNA: TGTGCCAGCAGCGTTGCTAGGGGCATGAACACTGAAGCTTTCTTT. Translating it yields CASSVARGMNTEAFF.

This clone was seen a handful of times. J is TRBJ2-7 and V is TRBV4-3; D perhaps matches TRBD1 (5 bases). CDR3 length: 13 amino acids. Per germline, CDR1 LGHNA and CDR2 YSLEER. The V gene lost 0 bases and the J gene lost 3 bases, with 6 bases spanning the gap. The CDR3 DNA sequence: TGCGCCAGCAGCCAAGATAGGGGCTACGAGCAGTACTTC. Residues: CASSQDRGYEQYF.

The rearrangement uses TRBV27 and TRBJ2-3; a weak D match, TRBD2 (6 bases). Germline V gene lookup returns CDR1 MNHEY and CDR2 SMNVEV (reference sequence). This CDR3 has 13 residues. The V and J ends lost 7 bases and 6 bases respectively, with 14 bases between them. The CDR3 region has the DNA TGTGCCAGCACGGGGACTGTCACCGATACGCAGTATTTT. Protein product: CASTGTVTDTQYF.

CDR3 sequence (DNA): TGCGCCAGCAGAGGGGGCCGCGGGACCCAGTACTTC. Translating gives CASRGGRGTQYF. The chain employs TRBV5-1 and TRBJ2-5, with TRBD1 matching 7 bases. Germline V gene sequence: CDR1 SGHRS, CDR2 YFSETQ. The CDR3 is 12 residues long. Germline trimming cut 5 bases from V and 7 bases from J; bases unmatched to any gene: 5.

This clone was counted between two and nine times. V gene TRBV5-1 combines with J gene TRBJ1-4; D is ambiguous. V dropped 0 bases and J dropped 6 bases, with 9 bases sitting between them. Germline CDR1 SGHRS, CDR2 YFSETQ. This CDR3 region has 14 residues. The CDR3 here is CASSLASTDEKLFF. Here the CDR3 DNA reads TGCGCCAGCAGCTTGGCCTCTACGGATGAAAAACTGTTTTTT.

CDR3 nucleotide sequence: TGTGCCAGCAGCTCCCAGGGTGGCCCGGCGCAGTACTTC. Encoded protein: CASSSQGGPAQYF. The chain employs TRBV5-4 and TRBJ2-7; maybe TRBD1 (5 bases). Germline CDR1 and CDR2: SGHNT and YYREEE (reference sequence). The CDR3 extends over 13 amino acids. V was trimmed by 3 bases and J by 9 bases, leaving 16 bases between them.

This clone was found once. The J gene is TRBJ2-1, the V gene TRBV5-1; a possible D gene is TRBD2 (6 bases). In germline, CDR1 is SGHRS, CDR2 YFSETQ. Trimming cost V 8 bases and J 5 bases, with 17 bases left between them. There are 14 residues in the CDR3. CDR3 nucleotides: TGCGCCAGTGGGGCTTACGGGAGTCACAATGAGCAGTTCTTC. It is translated as CASGAYGSHNEQFF.

CDR3 nucleotide sequence: TGTGCCAGCAGCGTAGCCGGGGGGACGAACACCGGGGAGCTGTTTTTT. Its protein product is CASSVAGGTNTGELFF. This chain joins TRBV9 and TRBJ2-2; 7 positions match TRBD2. The CDR3 has 16 residues. J gave up 0 bases and V 0 bases, and 2 bases lay outside the gene matches. CDR1 is SGDLS and CDR2 is YYNGEE in the germline V gene.